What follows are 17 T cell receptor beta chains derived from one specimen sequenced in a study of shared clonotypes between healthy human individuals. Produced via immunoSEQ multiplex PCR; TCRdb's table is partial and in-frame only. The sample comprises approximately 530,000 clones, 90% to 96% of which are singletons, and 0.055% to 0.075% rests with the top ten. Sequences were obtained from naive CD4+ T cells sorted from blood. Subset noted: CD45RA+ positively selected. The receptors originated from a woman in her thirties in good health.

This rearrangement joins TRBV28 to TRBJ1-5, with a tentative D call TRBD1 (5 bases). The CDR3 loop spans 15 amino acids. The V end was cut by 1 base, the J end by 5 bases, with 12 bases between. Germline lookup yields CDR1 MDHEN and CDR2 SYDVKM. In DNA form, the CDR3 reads TGTGCCAGCAGTTTATCCGACAGAACATATCAGCCCCAGCATTTT. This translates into CASSLSDRTYQPQHF.

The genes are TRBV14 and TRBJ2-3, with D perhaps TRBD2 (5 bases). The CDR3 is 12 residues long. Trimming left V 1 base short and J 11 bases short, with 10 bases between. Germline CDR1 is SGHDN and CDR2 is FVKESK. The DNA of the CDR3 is TGTGCCAGCAGCCAAGTGCACGGGAAGCAGTATTTT. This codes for CASSQVHGKQYF.

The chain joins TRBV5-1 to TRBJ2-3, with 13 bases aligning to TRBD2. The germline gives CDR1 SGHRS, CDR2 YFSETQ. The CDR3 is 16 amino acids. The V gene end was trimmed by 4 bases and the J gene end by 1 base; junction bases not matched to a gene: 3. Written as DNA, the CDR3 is TGCGCCAGCAGCGCCGGACTAGCGGGAGGCACAGATACGCAGTATTTT. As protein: CASSAGLAGGTDTQYF.

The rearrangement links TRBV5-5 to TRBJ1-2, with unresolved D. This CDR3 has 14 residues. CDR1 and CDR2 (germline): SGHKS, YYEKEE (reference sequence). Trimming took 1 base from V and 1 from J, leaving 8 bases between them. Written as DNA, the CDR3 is TGTGCCAGCAGCTTGCTCGGCAGTAACTATGGCTACACCTTC. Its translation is CASSLLGSNYGYTF.

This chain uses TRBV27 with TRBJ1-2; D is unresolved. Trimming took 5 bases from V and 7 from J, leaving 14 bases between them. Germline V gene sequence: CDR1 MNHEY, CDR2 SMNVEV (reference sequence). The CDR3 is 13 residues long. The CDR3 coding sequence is TGTGCCAGCAGTGGCCCAGGTTTGGGTGGCTACACCTTC. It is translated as CASSGPGLGGYTF.

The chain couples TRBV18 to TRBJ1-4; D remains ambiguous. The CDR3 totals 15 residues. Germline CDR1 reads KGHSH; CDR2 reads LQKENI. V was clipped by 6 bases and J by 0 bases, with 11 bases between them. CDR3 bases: TGTGCCAGCTCGCCCGACTTCCCAACTAATGAAAAACTGTTTTTT. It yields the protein CASSPDFPTNEKLFF.

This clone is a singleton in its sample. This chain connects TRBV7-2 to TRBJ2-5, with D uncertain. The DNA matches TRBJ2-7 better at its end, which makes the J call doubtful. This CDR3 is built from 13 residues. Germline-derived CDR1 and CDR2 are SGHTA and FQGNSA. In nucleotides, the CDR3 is TGTGCCAGCAGCCGCACTCCAGCCTACGAGCAGTACTTC. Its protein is CASSRTPAYEQYF.

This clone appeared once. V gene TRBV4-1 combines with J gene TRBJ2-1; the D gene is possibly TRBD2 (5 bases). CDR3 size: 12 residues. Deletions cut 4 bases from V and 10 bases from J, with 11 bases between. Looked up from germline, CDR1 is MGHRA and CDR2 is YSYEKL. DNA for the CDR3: TGCGCCAGCAGCCCACGAACGGGGGAGCAGTTCTTC. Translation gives CASSPRTGEQFF.

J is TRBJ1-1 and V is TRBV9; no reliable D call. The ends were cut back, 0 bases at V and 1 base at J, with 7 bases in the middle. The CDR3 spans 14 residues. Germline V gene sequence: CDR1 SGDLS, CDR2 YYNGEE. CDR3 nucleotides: TGTGCCAGCAGCGTAGCCGGCGAGAACACTGAAGCTTTCTTT. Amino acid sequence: CASSVAGENTEAFF.

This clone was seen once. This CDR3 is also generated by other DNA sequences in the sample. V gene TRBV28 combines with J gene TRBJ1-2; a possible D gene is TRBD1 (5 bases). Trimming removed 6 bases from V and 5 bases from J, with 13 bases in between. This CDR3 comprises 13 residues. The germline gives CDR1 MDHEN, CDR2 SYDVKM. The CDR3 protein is CASSLGAEYGYTF. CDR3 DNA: TGTGCCAGCAGCCTCGGGGCTGAATATGGCTACACCTTC.

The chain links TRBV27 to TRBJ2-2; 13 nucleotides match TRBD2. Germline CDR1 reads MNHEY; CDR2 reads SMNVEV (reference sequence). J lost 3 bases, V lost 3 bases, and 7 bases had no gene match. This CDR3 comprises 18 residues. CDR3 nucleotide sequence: TGTGCCAGCAGTTTTGGGGGGGGACTAGCGGGATACACCGGGGAGCTGTTTTTT. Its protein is CASSFGGGLAGYTGELFF.

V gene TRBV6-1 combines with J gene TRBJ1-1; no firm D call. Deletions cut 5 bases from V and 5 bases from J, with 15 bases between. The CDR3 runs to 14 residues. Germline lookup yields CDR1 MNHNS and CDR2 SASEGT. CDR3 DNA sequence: TGTGCCAGCAGTTCGGTGGGAGGGAGTACTGAAGCTTTCTTT. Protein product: CASSSVGGSTEAFF.

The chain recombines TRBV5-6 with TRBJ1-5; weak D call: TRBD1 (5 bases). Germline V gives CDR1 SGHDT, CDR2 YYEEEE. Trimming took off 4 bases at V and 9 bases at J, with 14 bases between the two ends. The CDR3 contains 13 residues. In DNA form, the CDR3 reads TGTGCCAGCAGCCCGTTGGGGGGTCGGCCCCAGCATTTT. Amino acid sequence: CASSPLGGRPQHF.

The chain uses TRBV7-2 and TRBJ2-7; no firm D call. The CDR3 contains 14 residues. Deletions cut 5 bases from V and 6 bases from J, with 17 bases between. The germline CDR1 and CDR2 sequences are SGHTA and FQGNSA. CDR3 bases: TGTGCCAGCAGCCTCGGCGGCGAACCGGGCGAGCAGTACTTC. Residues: CASSLGGEPGEQYF.

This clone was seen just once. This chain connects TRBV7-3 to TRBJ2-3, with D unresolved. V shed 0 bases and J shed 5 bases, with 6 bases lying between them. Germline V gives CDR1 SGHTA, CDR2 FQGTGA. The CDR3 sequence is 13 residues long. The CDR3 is CASSLTRGDTQYF. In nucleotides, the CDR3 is TGTGCCAGCAGCTTAACCAGAGGAGATACGCAGTATTTT.

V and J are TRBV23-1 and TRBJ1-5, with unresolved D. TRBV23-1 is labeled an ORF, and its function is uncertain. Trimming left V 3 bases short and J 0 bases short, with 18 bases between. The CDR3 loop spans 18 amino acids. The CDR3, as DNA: TGCGCCAGCAGTCACACGGCGAGGGTAGAGGATAGCAATCAGCCCCAGCATTTT. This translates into CASSHTARVEDSNQPQHF.

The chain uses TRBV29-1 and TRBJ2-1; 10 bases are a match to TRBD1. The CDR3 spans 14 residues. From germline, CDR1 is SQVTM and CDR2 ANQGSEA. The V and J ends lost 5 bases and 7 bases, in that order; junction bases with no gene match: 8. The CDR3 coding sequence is TGCAGCGTTAGGGACAGGGGTTTCAAGAATGAGCAGTTCTTC. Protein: CSVRDRGFKNEQFF.